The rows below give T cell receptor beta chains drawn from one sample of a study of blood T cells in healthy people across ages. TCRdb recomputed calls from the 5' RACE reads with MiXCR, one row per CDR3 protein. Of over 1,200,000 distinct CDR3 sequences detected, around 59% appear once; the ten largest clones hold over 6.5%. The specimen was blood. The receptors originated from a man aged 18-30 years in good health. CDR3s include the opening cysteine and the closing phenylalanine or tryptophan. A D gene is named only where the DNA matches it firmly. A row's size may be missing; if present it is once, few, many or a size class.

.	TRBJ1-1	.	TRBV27	CASSLNRGTEAFF	TGTGCCAGCAGTCTAAACCGGGGGACTGAAGCTTTCTTT
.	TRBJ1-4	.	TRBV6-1	CASSVRPGPNEKLFF	TGTGCCAGCAGTGTGCGTCCGGGGCCTAATGAAAAACTGTTTTTT
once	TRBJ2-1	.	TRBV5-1	CASSLDAGDYNEQFF	TGCGCCAGCAGCTTGGATGCAGGGGACTACAATGAGCAGTTCTTC
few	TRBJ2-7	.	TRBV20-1	CSARVYYEQYF	TGCAGTGCTAGGGTTTACTACGAGCAGTACTTC
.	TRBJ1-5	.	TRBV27	CASSLNGATGNQPQHF	TGTGCCAGCAGTTTAAATGGGGCGACGGGCAATCAGCCCCAGCATTTT
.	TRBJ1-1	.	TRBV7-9	CASSLIYDRWTAEAFF	TGTGCCAGCAGCTTAATTTACGATCGGTGGACAGCTGAAGCTTTCTTT
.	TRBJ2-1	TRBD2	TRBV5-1	CASSWTSGASYNEQFF	TGCGCCAGCAGCTGGACTAGCGGGGCGTCTTACAATGAGCAGTTCTTC
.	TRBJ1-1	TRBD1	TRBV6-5	CASRYDRGLNTEAFF	TGTGCCAGCAGGTACGACAGGGGGCTGAACACTGAAGCTTTCTTT
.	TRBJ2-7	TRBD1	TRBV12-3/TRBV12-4	CASTYDRAIYEQYF	TGTGCCAGCACCTATGACAGGGCGATCTACGAGCAGTACTTC
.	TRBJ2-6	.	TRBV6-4	CASSEDSSGANVPTF	TGTGCCAGCAGTGAGGACAGCTCTGGGGCCAACGTCCCGACTTTC
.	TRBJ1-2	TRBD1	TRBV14	CASSQDRVSYTF	TGTGCCAGCAGCCAGGACAGGGTCAGCTACACCTTC
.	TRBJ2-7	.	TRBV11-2	CASSASNQQAYYEQYF	TGTGCCAGCAGCGCTAGTAACCAGCAAGCCTACTACGAGCAGTACTTC
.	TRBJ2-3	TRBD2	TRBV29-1	CSVEGVTGRVDAEVDTQYF	TGCAGCGTTGAAGGGGTCACGGGGAGGGTGGATGCAGAGGTAGATACGCAGTATTTT
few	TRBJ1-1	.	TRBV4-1	CASSQDGKVNTEAFF	TGCGCCAGCAGCCAAGATGGTAAAGTGAACACTGAAGCTTTCTTT
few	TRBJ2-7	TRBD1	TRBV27	CASSWGQGFAEQYF	TGTGCCAGCAGTTGGGGACAGGGGTTTGCCGAGCAGTACTTC
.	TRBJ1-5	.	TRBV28	CASSIPDTYSNQPQHF	TGTGCCAGCAGTATACCCGACACCTATAGCAATCAGCCCCAGCATTTT
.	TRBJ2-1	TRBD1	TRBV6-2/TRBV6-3	CASRIPGGISYNEQFF	TGTGCCAGCAGAATCCCAGGGGGCATCTCCTACAATGAGCAGTTCTTC
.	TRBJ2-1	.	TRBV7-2	CASSNHYNEQFF	TGTGCCAGCAGCAACCACTACAATGAGCAGTTCTTC
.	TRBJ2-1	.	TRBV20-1	CSARGYGSGADNEQFF	TGCAGTGCCAGGGGGTATGGCAGCGGGGCCGACAATGAGCAGTTCTTC
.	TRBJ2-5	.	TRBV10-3	CAISDGQRNEETQYF	TGTGCCATCAGTGACGGCCAACGAAACGAAGAGACCCAGTACTTC
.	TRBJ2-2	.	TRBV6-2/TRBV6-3	CASSPERGTNTGELFF	TGTGCCAGCAGTCCTGAAAGGGGGACGAACACCGGGGAGCTGTTTTTT
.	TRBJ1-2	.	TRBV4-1	CASSQVGDRRIHGYTF	TGCGCCAGCAGCCAAGTCGGAGACAGAAGGATCCATGGCTACACCTTC
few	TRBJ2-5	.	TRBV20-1	CSASAPQGYQETQYF	TGCAGTGCTAGTGCCCCCCAGGGGTACCAAGAGACCCAGTACTTC
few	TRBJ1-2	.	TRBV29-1	CSVVDSPAGGYTF	TGCAGCGTTGTAGATTCCCCCGCGGGGGGCTACACCTTC
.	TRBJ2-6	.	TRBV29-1	CSVPTACSGANVLTF	TGCAGCGTTCCGACAGCCTGCTCTGGGGCCAACGTCCTGACTTTC
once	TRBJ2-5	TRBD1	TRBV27	CASSRPPGTGKETQYF	TGTGCCAGCAGTCGTCCTCCCGGGACAGGGAAAGAGACCCAGTACTTC
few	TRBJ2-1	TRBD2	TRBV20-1	CSARGGGSWNEQFF	TGCAGTGCTAGAGGAGGCGGGAGTTGGAATGAGCAGTTCTTC
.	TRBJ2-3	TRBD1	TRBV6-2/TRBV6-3	CASSLLRDRSTDTQYF	TGTGCCAGCAGTCTTCTCCGGGACAGGAGCACAGATACGCAGTATTTT
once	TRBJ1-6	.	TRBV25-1	CASSEPPPNSPLHF	TGTGCCAGCAGTGAACCACCGCCGAATTCACCCCTCCACTTT
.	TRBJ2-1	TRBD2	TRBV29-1	CSAGTSGQETQFF	TGCAGCGCCGGGACTAGCGGTCAAGAGACCCAGTTCTTC
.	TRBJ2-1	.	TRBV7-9	CASSPVDERFF	TGTGCCAGCAGCCCCGTCGATGAGCGGTTCTTC
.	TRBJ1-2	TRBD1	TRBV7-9	CASSVGTGDRYGYTF	TGTGCCAGCAGCGTCGGGACAGGAGACCGCTATGGCTACACCTTC
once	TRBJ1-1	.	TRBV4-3	CASSQLGHTEAFF	TGCGCCAGCAGCCAATTAGGGCACACTGAAGCTTTCTTT
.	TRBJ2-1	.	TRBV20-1	CSARDVVGTSYNEQFF	TGCAGTGCTAGAGATGTAGTTGGGACATCCTACAATGAGCAGTTCTTC
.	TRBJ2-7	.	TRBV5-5	CASSLEPGPASYEQYF	TGTGCCAGCAGCTTAGAACCGGGACCCGCATCCTACGAGCAGTACTTC
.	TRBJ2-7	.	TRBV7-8	CASSLYLVYRYEQYF	TGTGCCAGCAGCTTATATCTTGTTTATCGGTACGAGCAGTACTTC
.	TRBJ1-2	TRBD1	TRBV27	CASSFFNRGVKGYTF	TGTGCCAGCAGTTTTTTTAACAGGGGTGTAAAGGGCTACACCTTC
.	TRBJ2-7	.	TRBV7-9	CASSIIVSYEQYF	TGTGCCAGCAGCATAATAGTGTCCTACGAGCAGTACTTC